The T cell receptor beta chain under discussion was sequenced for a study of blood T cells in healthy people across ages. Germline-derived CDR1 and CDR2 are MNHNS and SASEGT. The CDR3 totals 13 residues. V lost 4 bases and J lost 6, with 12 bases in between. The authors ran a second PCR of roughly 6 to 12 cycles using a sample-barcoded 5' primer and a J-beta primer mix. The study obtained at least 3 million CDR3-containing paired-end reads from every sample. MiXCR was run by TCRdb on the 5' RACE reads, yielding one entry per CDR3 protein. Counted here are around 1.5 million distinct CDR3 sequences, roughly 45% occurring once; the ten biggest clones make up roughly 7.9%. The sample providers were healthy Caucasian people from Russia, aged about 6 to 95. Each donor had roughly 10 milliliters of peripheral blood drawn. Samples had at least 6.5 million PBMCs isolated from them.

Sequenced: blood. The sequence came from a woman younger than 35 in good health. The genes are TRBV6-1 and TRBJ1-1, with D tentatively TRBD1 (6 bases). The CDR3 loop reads CASSVEQGSEAFF. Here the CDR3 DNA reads TGTGCCAGCAGTGTGGAACAGGGATCTGAAGCTTTCTTT.